The subject of this entry is one TCR beta chain. The data stem from a study of blood T cell repertoires in COVID-19. The wider study: In each case, the material was cDNA or gDNA derived from T cells, B-cell-depleted T cells, or PBMCs.

The J segment lost 8 bases and the V segment lost 7 bases, leaving 19 bases of the junction unmatched. The CDR3 totals 16 residues. Germline CDR1 reads MNHEY; CDR2 reads SVGEGT. Per the study methods: Amplification of reference gene primers provided the estimated nucleated cell counts. TCRdb keeps only in-frame clones here, not all; method: immunoSEQ multiplex PCR. The DNA was the basis for D and trimming; V, J and clone size are from that table. The sample contains about 120,000 clones, approximately 90% of which appear only once. The TCR was taken from a human donor with acute or convalescent COVID-19. The donor label of this sample is uncertain. The sequenced material came from peripheral blood. The chain links TRBV6-2 or TRBV6-3 to TRBJ2-7, with 8 nucleotides matching TRBD2. DNA of the CDR3: TGTGCCAGCACCCCCCTTTCAAGCGGGGGCCAAAACCAGCAGTACTTC. This encodes CASTPLSSGGQNQQYF.